Each of the 10 T cell receptor beta chains below was sequenced from the same sample in a study of untreated major depressive disorder. The assay was immunoSEQ multiplex PCR, and TCRdb's table has in-frame clones only and misses some. The sample shows more than 20,000 clones, over 85% of them seen only once. Sequencing was carried out using CD4+ T cells from PBMCs. Receptor source: a man aged 30 to 39 in good health.

The chain couples TRBV2 to TRBJ2-1, with D tentatively TRBD1 (5 bases). This CDR3 is 14 amino acids long. Trimming took 2 bases from V and 5 from J, leaving 10 bases between them. Germline V gene data show CDR1 as SNHLY and CDR2 as FYNNEI. CDR3 loop: CASSERGSHNEQFF. In DNA form, the CDR3 reads TGTGCCAGCAGTGAAAGGGGCAGCCACAATGAGCAGTTCTTC.

In its sample, this clone was seen once. The rearrangement joins TRBV2 to TRBJ1-1; no firm D call. This CDR3 has 16 residues. V was shortened by 0 bases and J by 1 base, with 12 bases between the two germline ends. The germline V gene encodes CDR1 SNHLY and CDR2 FYNNEI. The CDR3 DNA is TGTGCCAGCAGTGAAGCTGGGGAACAGCCGAACACTGAAGCTTTCTTT. Translated: CASSEAGEQPNTEAFF. Filled out from reference TRBV2 and TRBJ1-1, the complete variable domain reads EPEVTQTPSHQVTQMGQEVILRCVPISNHLYFYWYRQILGQKVEFLVSFYNNEISEKSEIFDDQFSVERPDGSNFTLKIRSTKLEDSAMYFCASSEAGEQPNTEAFFGQGTRLTVV.

The CDR3 DNA sequence: TGCAGCGTAAGACAGGGGGCGAACACCGGGGAGCTGTTTTTT. This translates into CSVRQGANTGELFF. V is TRBV29-1 and J is TRBJ2-2; 9 nucleotides match TRBD1. CDR1 SQVTM and CDR2 ANQGSEA come from the germline V gene. The CDR3 consists of 14 residues. V lost 6 bases to trimming and J lost 0 bases; unmatched junction nucleotides: 2.

V usage is TRBV5-6 and J usage is TRBJ1-5, with 7 bases matching TRBD1. The CDR3 covers 14 residues. V gave up 4 bases and J gave up 4 bases; unmatched junction bases: 5. The germline V gene encodes CDR1 SGHDT and CDR2 YYEEEE. CDR3 in amino acids: CASSRQGRNQPQHF. The CDR3 DNA sequence: TGTGCCAGCAGCCGACAGGGTCGAAATCAGCCCCAGCATTTT.

V gene TRBV5-1 combines with J gene TRBJ1-2; the D is unclear. This CDR3 has 15 residues. Trimming left V 3 bases short and J 4 bases short, with 16 bases between. CDR1 is SGHRS, CDR2 YFSETQ, per germline. The CDR3: CASSSGGEASYGYTF. In nucleotides, the CDR3 is TGCGCCAGCAGCTCCGGCGGGGAGGCCAGCTATGGCTACACCTTC.

This clone was detected once. The chain joins TRBV27 to TRBJ1-1; no clear D gene. The V and J ends lost 3 bases and 10 bases respectively, with 9 bases between them. The CDR3 is 11 residues long. Germline loops: CDR1 MNHEY, CDR2 SMNVEV (reference sequence). The DNA of the CDR3 is TGTGCCAGCAGTTTTAACAGACGAGCTTTCTTT. It is translated as CASSFNRRAFF.

The chain recombines TRBV2 with TRBJ1-1; 7 positions agree with TRBD1. V lost 6 bases to trimming and J lost 1 base; unmatched junction nucleotides: 8. CDR3 length equals 15 residues. Germline V gene data show CDR1 as SNHLY and CDR2 as FYNNEI. The CDR3 region has the DNA TGTGCCAGCAGGGCAGGGGGTATTCGGAACACTGAAGCTTTCTTT. It codes for CASRAGGIRNTEAFF.

The V and J genes are TRBV29-1 and TRBJ1-4, with 7 nucleotides matching TRBD1. Looked up from germline, CDR1 is SQVTM and CDR2 is ANQGSEA. This CDR3 is built from 15 residues. Unmatched junction bases numbered 12, after V lost 6 bases and J lost 5 bases. CDR3 bases: TGCAGCGTGGGGGTAACCGGGACAGAAAATGAAAAACTGTTTTTT. Encoded protein: CSVGVTGTENEKLFF.

The genes are TRBV6-1 and TRBJ2-7; 12 bases match TRBD2. The CDR3 contains 15 residues. CDR1 is MNHNS and CDR2 is SASEGT in the germline V gene. V dropped 3 bases and J dropped 5; count of bases not matched to a gene: 5. CDR3 sequence reads: CASSDGLAGNHEQYF. The CDR3, as DNA: TGTGCCAGCAGTGACGGACTAGCGGGAAACCACGAGCAGTACTTC.

This sequence joins TRBV9 and TRBJ1-2, with 8 bases matching TRBD1. Trimming at V came to 2 bases and at J to 5 bases, leaving 14 bases not matched to a gene. Germline CDR1 SGDLS, CDR2 YYNGEE. This CDR3 comprises 17 residues. The CDR3 is CASSVFGRGQDLYGYTF. The CDR3 nucleotides are TGTGCCAGCAGCGTCTTTGGCCGGGGACAGGACCTATATGGCTACACCTTC.